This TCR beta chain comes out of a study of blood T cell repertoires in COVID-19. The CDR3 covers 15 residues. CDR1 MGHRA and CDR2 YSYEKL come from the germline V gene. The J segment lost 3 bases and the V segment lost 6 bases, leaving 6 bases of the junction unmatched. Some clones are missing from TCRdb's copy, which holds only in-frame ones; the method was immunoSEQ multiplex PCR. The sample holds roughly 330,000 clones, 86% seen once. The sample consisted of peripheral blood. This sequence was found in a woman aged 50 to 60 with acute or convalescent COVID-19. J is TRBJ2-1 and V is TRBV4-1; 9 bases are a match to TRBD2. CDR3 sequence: CASRTGTSIYNEQFF. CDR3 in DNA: TGCGCCAGCAGAACCGGGACTAGCATCTACAATGAGCAGTTCTTC.